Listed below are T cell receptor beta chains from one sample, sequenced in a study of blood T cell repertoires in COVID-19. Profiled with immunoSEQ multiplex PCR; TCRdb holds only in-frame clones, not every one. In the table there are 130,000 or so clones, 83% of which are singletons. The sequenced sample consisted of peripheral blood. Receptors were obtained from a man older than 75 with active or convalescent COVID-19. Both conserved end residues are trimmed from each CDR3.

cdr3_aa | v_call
AWSELRGVQPQH | TRBV30
ARKKGDTSGTGELF | TRBV27
SVDPGTNYGYT | TRBV29-1
AISWDGGLDGYT | TRBV10-3
ASSSGGTTEAF | TRBV6-2/TRBV6-3
ASRHSFFISDSEKLF | TRBV3-1/TRBV3-2
AISELAAGEGDTQY | TRBV10-3
ASRPDSSSYNEQF | TRBV5-4
ASSSFKGTGNTIY | TRBV7-9
ASSSGRTFYGYT | TRBV6-5
ASSSGQGAEGYT | TRBV5-1
ASSFLQAGLSYNSPLH | TRBV5-8
ASSLGYNNYGYT | TRBV7-2
ASSFERLAGYNEQF | TRBV7-2
ASSQAGTGGEKLF | TRBV5-1
ASSPWTDQETQY | TRBV7-9
ASSPFTSLLSSPLH | TRBV6-2/TRBV6-3
ASSQQGSYGYT | TRBV2
ASSRQPLSYNEKLF | TRBV18
ASSLVTSGGPSSTDTQY | TRBV11-2
ASSSTGFYPSTNEKLF | TRBV19
ASSFPGGIGFTEAF | TRBV5-8
ASSFGQGNEQY | TRBV12-3/TRBV12-4
ASSFGGHQKGAF | TRBV7-2
ASNLGQGGAETQY | TRBV9
ASSEPLLTQY | TRBV2
ATRPGGSGNTIY | TRBV24-1